The clone carrying this T cell receptor beta chain occurred a few times. Its antigen is not identified. The sample comes from a study of shared clonotypes between healthy human individuals. The study, taken as a whole, reports: The authors expected sequencing depth to affect clonotype sharing among donors.

This CDR3 has 13 residues. Trimming removed 5 bases from V and 1 base from J, with 9 bases in between. Germline CDR1 and CDR2: SGHTS and YDEGEE. Assay used: immunoSEQ multiplex PCR; TCRdb lists only in-frame clones, some missing. Of more than 550,000 clones in the sample, around 70% are singletons; the top ten hold more than 1.5%. The sample consisted of memory CD4+ T cells sorted from blood. Subset given: CD45RA-negative fraction. This receptor was identified in a woman aged 25 to 39 in good health. The J gene is TRBJ1-2, the V gene TRBV5-8, with D possibly matching TRBD1 (5 bases). CDR3 nucleotide sequence: TGTGCCAGCAGTCCGACAGATAACTATGGCTACACCTTC. It codes for CASSPTDNYGYTF.